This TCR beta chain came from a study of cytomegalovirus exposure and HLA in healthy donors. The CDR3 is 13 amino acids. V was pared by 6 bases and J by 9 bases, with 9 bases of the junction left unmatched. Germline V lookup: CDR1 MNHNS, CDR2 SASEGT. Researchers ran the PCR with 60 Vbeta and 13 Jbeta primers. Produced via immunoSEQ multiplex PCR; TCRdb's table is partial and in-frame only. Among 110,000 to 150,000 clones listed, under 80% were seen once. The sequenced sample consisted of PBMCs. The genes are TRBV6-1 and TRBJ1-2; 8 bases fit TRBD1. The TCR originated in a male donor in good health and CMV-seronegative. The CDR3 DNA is TGTGCCAGCAGGCCATCAGGGGGCTCGCGCTACACCTTC. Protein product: CASRPSGGSRYTF.